Listed below are T cell receptor beta chains from one sample, sequenced in a study of T cell repertoires in cytomegalovirus infection. MiXCR, run by TCRdb on the reads, gives a single entry per CDR3 protein. This table holds a few hundred thousand distinct CDR3 sequences, roughly 16% found once. What was sequenced was PBMCs. All receptors come from a human donor in good health (CMV status not recorded). Some clones in this sample may be carry-over from other donors' samples. CDR3s include the opening cysteine and the closing phenylalanine or tryptophan. D genes are given only for firm matches. The size of a clone is reported for some rows only, either as once, few or many, or as a class for expanded clones.

d_gene: .
v_gene: TRBV4-1
len: 14
j_gene: TRBJ2-5
abundance: few
CDR3aa: CASSRPGTQETQYF
CDR3nt: TGCGCCAGCAGCCGACCCGGGACCCAAGAGACCCAGTACTTC

d_gene: .
v_gene: TRBV15
len: 15
j_gene: TRBJ2-3
abundance: .
CDR3aa: CATSREGLPTDTQYF
CDR3nt: TGTGCCACCAGCAGAGAAGGACTTCCCACAGATACGCAGTATTTT

d_gene: TRBD2
v_gene: TRBV13
len: 15
j_gene: TRBJ2-2
abundance: few
CDR3aa: CASSSRRGGTGELFF
CDR3nt: TGTGCCAGCAGCTCTAGACGCGGGGGCACCGGGGAGCTGTTTTTT

d_gene: .
v_gene: TRBV20-1
len: 19
j_gene: TRBJ2-3
abundance: .
CDR3aa: CSARDPIWGTLVGADTQYF
CDR3nt: TGCAGTGCTAGAGATCCCATTTGGGGGACATTAGTCGGGGCAGATACGCAGTATTTT

d_gene: TRBD2
v_gene: TRBV2
len: 20
j_gene: TRBJ2-1
abundance: many
CDR3aa: CASRAPKLASGGNSYNEQFF
CDR3nt: TGTGCCAGCAGGGCCCCCAAGCTGGCAAGCGGGGGCAACTCCTACAATGAGCAGTTCTTC

d_gene: TRBD1
v_gene: TRBV27
len: 14
j_gene: TRBJ2-5
abundance: few
CDR3aa: CASSPLGGGETQYF
CDR3nt: TGTGCCAGCAGCCCCCTAGGGGGCGGGGAGACCCAGTACTTC

d_gene: .
v_gene: TRBV12-3/TRBV12-4
len: 15
j_gene: TRBJ2-5
abundance: many
CDR3aa: CASSRTTVLQETQYF
CDR3nt: TGTGCCAGCAGTCGGACGACAGTTCTCCAAGAGACCCAGTACTTC

d_gene: .
v_gene: TRBV12-3/TRBV12-4
len: 14
j_gene: TRBJ2-3
abundance: many
CDR3aa: CASSLAGRGDTQYF
CDR3nt: TGTGCCAGCAGTTTAGCAGGGAGAGGGGATACGCAGTATTTT

d_gene: .
v_gene: TRBV27
len: 13
j_gene: TRBJ2-7
abundance: .
CDR3aa: CATSDLTRYEQYF
CDR3nt: TGTGCCACCTCGGACTTAACGCGATACGAGCAGTACTTC

d_gene: TRBD2
v_gene: TRBV7-2
len: 19
j_gene: TRBJ2-1
abundance: few
CDR3aa: CASSFRLAGGLSSYNEQFF
CDR3nt: TGTGCCAGCAGCTTTCGGCTAGCGGGGGGGCTAAGCTCCTACAATGAGCAGTTCTTC

d_gene: TRBD1
v_gene: TRBV12-3/TRBV12-4
len: 13
j_gene: TRBJ1-2
abundance: .
CDR3aa: CASRQTGVYGYTF
CDR3nt: TGTGCCAGCAGACAGACAGGGGTCTATGGCTACACCTTC

d_gene: .
v_gene: TRBV12-3/TRBV12-4
len: 17
j_gene: TRBJ1-5
abundance: .
CDR3aa: CASSQEAVGSANQPQHF
CDR3nt: TGTGCCAGCAGCCAAGAAGCCGTGGGAAGTGCAAATCAGCCCCAGCATTTT

d_gene: TRBD1
v_gene: TRBV12-3/TRBV12-4
len: 13
j_gene: TRBJ1-1
abundance: many
CDR3aa: CASSLTRGTEAFF
CDR3nt: TGTGCCAGCAGCCTGACCAGGGGGACTGAAGCTTTCTTT

d_gene: .
v_gene: TRBV28
len: 12
j_gene: TRBJ1-5
abundance: .
CDR3aa: CASSLVEQPQHF
CDR3nt: TGTGCCAGCAGTTTAGTGGAGCAGCCCCAGCATTTT

d_gene: TRBD2
v_gene: TRBV11-2
len: 16
j_gene: TRBJ2-5
abundance: few
CDR3aa: CASSPQIAGGDETQYF
CDR3nt: TGTGCCAGCAGCCCCCAAATAGCGGGGGGGGATGAGACCCAGTACTTC

d_gene: .
v_gene: TRBV12-3/TRBV12-4
len: 12
j_gene: TRBJ2-1
abundance: few
CDR3aa: CASSESSNEQFF
CDR3nt: TGTGCCAGCAGTGAAAGCAGCAATGAGCAGTTCTTC

d_gene: .
v_gene: TRBV6-1
len: 13
j_gene: TRBJ2-7
abundance: .
CDR3aa: CASRGGQTYEQYF
CDR3nt: TGTGCCAGCAGGGGGGGACAGACCTACGAGCAGTACTTC

d_gene: TRBD1
v_gene: TRBV12-3/TRBV12-4
len: 17
j_gene: TRBJ1-1
abundance: many
CDR3aa: CASSRTGWIPRNTEAFF
CDR3nt: TGTGCCAGCAGCAGGACAGGGTGGATCCCCCGGAACACTGAAGCTTTCTTT

d_gene: .
v_gene: TRBV27
len: 17
j_gene: TRBJ1-5
abundance: once
CDR3aa: CASSPPPGQTSNQPQHF
CDR3nt: TGTGCCAGCAGTCCTCCTCCGGGACAAACGAGCAATCAGCCCCAGCATTTT

d_gene: .
v_gene: TRBV7-6
len: 15
j_gene: TRBJ1-4
abundance: .
CDR3aa: CASSIVGSFNEKLFF
CDR3nt: TGTGCCAGCAGCATAGTAGGTAGTTTTAATGAAAAACTGTTTTTT

d_gene: .
v_gene: TRBV25-1
len: 16
j_gene: TRBJ1-6
abundance: .
CDR3aa: CASSESASSYNSPLHF
CDR3nt: TGTGCCAGCAGTGAATCAGCGAGCTCCTATAATTCACCCCTCCACTTT

d_gene: TRBD2
v_gene: TRBV7-9
len: 20
j_gene: TRBJ2-1
abundance: many
CDR3aa: CASSLPGGGTVVGSYNEQFF
CDR3nt: TGTGCCAGCAGCTTACCCGGGGGGGGCACAGTGGTGGGCTCCTACAATGAGCAGTTCTTC

d_gene: TRBD1
v_gene: TRBV7-8
len: 16
j_gene: TRBJ1-4
abundance: .
CDR3aa: CASSLAPRQGDEKLFF
CDR3nt: TGTGCCAGCAGCTTAGCACCTAGACAGGGGGATGAAAAACTGTTTTTT